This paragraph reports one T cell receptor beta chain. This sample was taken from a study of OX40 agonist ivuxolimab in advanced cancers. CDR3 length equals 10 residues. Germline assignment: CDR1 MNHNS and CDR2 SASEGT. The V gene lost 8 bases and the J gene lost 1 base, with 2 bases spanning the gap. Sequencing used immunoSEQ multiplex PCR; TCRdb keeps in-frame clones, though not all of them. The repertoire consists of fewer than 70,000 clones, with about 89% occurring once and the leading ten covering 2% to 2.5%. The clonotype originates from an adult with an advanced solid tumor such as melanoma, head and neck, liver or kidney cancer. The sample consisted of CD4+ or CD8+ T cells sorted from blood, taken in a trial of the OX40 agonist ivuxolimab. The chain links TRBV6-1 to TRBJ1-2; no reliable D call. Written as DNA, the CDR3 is TGTGCCAGCGGTAACTATGGCTACACCTTC. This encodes CASGNYGYTF.